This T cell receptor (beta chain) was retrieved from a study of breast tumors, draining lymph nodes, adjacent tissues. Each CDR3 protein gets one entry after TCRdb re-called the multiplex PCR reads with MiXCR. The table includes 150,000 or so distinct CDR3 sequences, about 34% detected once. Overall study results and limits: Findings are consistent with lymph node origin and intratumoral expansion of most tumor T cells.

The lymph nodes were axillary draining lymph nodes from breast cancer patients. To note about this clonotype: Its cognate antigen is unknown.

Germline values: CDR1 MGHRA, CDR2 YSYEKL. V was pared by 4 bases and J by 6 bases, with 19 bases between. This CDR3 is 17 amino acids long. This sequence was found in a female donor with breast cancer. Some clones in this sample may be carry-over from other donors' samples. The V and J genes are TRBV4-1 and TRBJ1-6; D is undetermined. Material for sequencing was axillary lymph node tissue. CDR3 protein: CASSRNTGSLGNSPLHF. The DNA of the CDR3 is TGCGCCAGCAGCCGTAATACCGGGTCCCTTGGTAATTCACCCCTCCACTTT.